This is a list of T cell receptor beta chains from one sample in a study of T cells in tumors after PD-1 blockade. Profiling relied on immunoSEQ multiplex PCR, and the TCRdb table lists in-frame clones only, not all of them. Among about 48,000 clones listed, 65% to 85% were seen once. Sequencing used PBMCs, obtained before anti-PD-1 treatment. These receptors all stem from a human donor with basal cell carcinoma. Both conserved end residues are part of each CDR3. Fields, in order: J gene, D gene, clone size, V gene, CDR3 DNA, CDR3 protein. A D gene is named only where the DNA matches it firmly. Some rows have no size entry. The others give once, few or many, or a class for an expanded clone.

j_call: TRBJ1-5
d_call: NA
clone_size: NA
v_call: TRBV6-1
cdr3_nt: TGTGCCAGCAGTGAAAGGGGGACAAGGGCAGGGCAGCCCCAGCATTTT
cdr3_aa: CASSERGTRAGQPQHF

j_call: TRBJ2-2
d_call: NA
clone_size: NA
v_call: TRBV18
cdr3_nt: TGTGCCAGCTCACCAGTGGACCCGGGGACCGGGGAGCTGTTTTTT
cdr3_aa: CASSPVDPGTGELFF

j_call: TRBJ2-1
d_call: TRBD2
clone_size: NA
v_call: TRBV3-1/TRBV3-2
cdr3_nt: TGTGCCAGCAGCCAAGACCCGGCGTTAGTAGCGGGGGGGCTCTTTGAGCAGTTCTTC
cdr3_aa: CASSQDPALVAGGLFEQFF

j_call: TRBJ2-1
d_call: NA
clone_size: NA
v_call: TRBV7-2
cdr3_nt: TGTGCCAGCAGCCCGCGTCGGAACTCCTACAATGAGCAGTTCTTC
cdr3_aa: CASSPRRNSYNEQFF

j_call: TRBJ1-1
d_call: NA
clone_size: NA
v_call: TRBV30
cdr3_nt: TGTGCCTGGAGCAGGGGAGGGGCGGTCACTGAAGCTTTCTTT
cdr3_aa: CAWSRGGAVTEAFF

j_call: TRBJ1-5
d_call: TRBD1
clone_size: NA
v_call: TRBV12-3/TRBV12-4
cdr3_nt: TGTGCCAGCAGTGAGGGACAGTATCAGCCCCAGCATTTT
cdr3_aa: CASSEGQYQPQHF

j_call: TRBJ2-5
d_call: TRBD1
clone_size: few
v_call: TRBV6-6
cdr3_nt: TGTGCCAGCAGTTCCCTTGATCGGACAGGAGCCTTGACCCAGTACTTC
cdr3_aa: CASSSLDRTGALTQYF

j_call: TRBJ2-7
d_call: TRBD1
clone_size: NA
v_call: TRBV27
cdr3_nt: TGTGCCAGCAGGACAGGGGGCCTCTACGAGCAGTACTTC
cdr3_aa: CASRTGGLYEQYF

j_call: TRBJ2-1
d_call: NA
clone_size: medium-sized
v_call: TRBV7-9
cdr3_nt: TGTGCCAGCAGCCCAAGTCAGTACTACAATGAGCAGTTCTTC
cdr3_aa: CASSPSQYYNEQFF

j_call: TRBJ2-1
d_call: TRBD2
clone_size: NA
v_call: TRBV5-6
cdr3_nt: TGTGCCAGCAGCTTAGAGCGGGGACCAACCTACAATGAGCAGTTCTTC
cdr3_aa: CASSLERGPTYNEQFF

j_call: TRBJ2-6
d_call: TRBD1
clone_size: NA
v_call: TRBV18
cdr3_nt: TGTGCCAGCTCGGCCCGGGACAGAAACTCTGGGGCCAACGTCCTGACTTTC
cdr3_aa: CASSARDRNSGANVLTF

j_call: TRBJ1-1
d_call: TRBD1
clone_size: few
v_call: TRBV5-8
cdr3_nt: TGTGCCAGCAGCCAAACCTACGGACAGGGAGATTTTACTGAAGCTTTCTTT
cdr3_aa: CASSQTYGQGDFTEAFF

j_call: TRBJ2-4
d_call: TRBD2
clone_size: NA
v_call: TRBV7-6
cdr3_nt: TGTGCCAGCAGCCCCTCCCCGGGGGGGCTAGTGAACATTCAGTACTTC
cdr3_aa: CASSPSPGGLVNIQYF

j_call: TRBJ1-2
d_call: NA
clone_size: NA
v_call: TRBV28
cdr3_nt: TGTGCCAGCAGTTTCCCGGGGGCGGGTGGCTACACCTTC
cdr3_aa: CASSFPGAGGYTF

j_call: TRBJ2-7
d_call: NA
clone_size: NA
v_call: TRBV5-1
cdr3_nt: TGCGCCAGCAGCTTGGCCAATCTCGGGTACGAGCAGTACTTC
cdr3_aa: CASSLANLGYEQYF

j_call: TRBJ2-7
d_call: TRBD2
clone_size: NA
v_call: TRBV7-2
cdr3_nt: TGTGCCAGCAGCAGTAGCGGGGGGGCCGTGCAGTACTTC
cdr3_aa: CASSSSGGAVQYF

j_call: TRBJ2-3
d_call: TRBD1
clone_size: NA
v_call: TRBV18
cdr3_nt: TGTGCCAGCTCAGGTTCCGGGACAGCCTACACAGATACGCAGTATTTT
cdr3_aa: CASSGSGTAYTDTQYF